This T cell receptor beta chain was sequenced in a study of blood T cells in healthy people across ages. Donors were healthy Caucasian individuals from Russia aged roughly 6 to 90. With each sample, at least 5 micrograms of total RNA were extracted. The V end was cut by 6 bases, the J end by 2 bases, with 13 bases between. The CDR3 runs to 15 residues. Study observations and caveats: Unsorted PBMC material precluded a definitive naive versus antigen-experienced comparison.

Concerning this clonotype: Its antigen is currently unknown.

Combining a sample-barcoded 5' primer with a J-beta primer mix, a second PCR ran for roughly 7 to 12 cycles. Each cDNA molecule was tagged by a template-switch adaptor that had 12 random nucleotides. TCRdb analysed the 5' RACE reads with MiXCR anew, one entry per CDR3 protein. The sample lists 800,000 to 950,000 distinct CDR3 sequences, about 48% occurring once. The source material was blood. The TCR sequence derives from a young man in good health. This chain links TRBV12-3 or TRBV12-4 with TRBJ2-2; D is unclear. The CDR3 DNA reads TGTGCCAGCAGCCCCCCCCAATCAAACACCGGGGAGCTGTTTTTT. Translated: CASSPPQSNTGELFF.